The source of this T cell receptor beta chain is a study of CDR3 diversity in severe acne. Deletions cut 5 bases from V and 6 bases from J, with 10 bases between. The CDR3 consists of 11 residues. The V gene's germline CDR1 is DFQATT and CDR2 SNEGSKA (reference sequence). TCRdb re-derived calls from the PCR reads in MiXCR, one entry per CDR3 protein. This sample has 89,000 or so distinct CDR3 sequences, with around 50% found just once. The chain uses TRBV20-1 and TRBJ1-1; tentatively, D is TRBD1 (5 bases). The origin of this receptor is a male donor in good health, serving as a control. Material: blood. The CDR3 reads CSAPDSAEAFF. The CDR3 DNA sequence: TGCAGTGCTCCAGACAGCGCTGAAGCTTTCTTT.